Included here is one T cell receptor (beta chain) sequence, with context. Its cognate antigen is unknown. The junction had 13 bases not matched to a gene; V was cut back by 3 bases and J by 9 bases. This CDR3 is 16 amino acids long. CDR1 and CDR2 from the germline V gene are MNHEY and SVGEGT. The data belong to a study of response to subunit inactivated influenza vaccine. Study conclusions and caveats: Each seasonal influenza vaccination, the authors suggested, recruits few new T cells.

Each CDR3 protein gets one entry after TCRdb re-called the RT-PCR reads with MiXCR. Counted here are about 780,000 distinct CDR3 sequences, about 18% occurring once; the ten biggest clones make up around 9.9%. The specimen comprised PBMCs from blood, sampled about 5 days after vaccination. V usage is TRBV6-2 or TRBV6-3 and J usage is TRBJ2-1; 8 bases align to TRBD1. The sequence was obtained from a man in his forties or fifties who received an inactivated influenza vaccine. CDR3 protein: CASSYRRQGATLEQFF. In nucleotides, the CDR3 is TGTGCCAGCAGTTATAGAAGGCAGGGGGCAACACTTGAGCAGTTCTTC.